This entry features one T cell receptor (beta chain) sequence. This CDR3 spans 15 amino acids. Deletions cut 6 bases from V and 0 bases from J, with 12 bases between. Germline CDR1 MGHRA, CDR2 YSYEKL. The data were produced by immunoSEQ multiplex PCR, yet TCRdb's version contains in-frame clones alone and is incomplete. The sample gives 90,000 to 100,000 clones, 90% of which show up once; under 2% is in the top ten. The data belong to a study of PD-L1 blockade in urothelial cancer. Time point of the sample: pretreatment peripheral blood. The material sequenced was PBMCs, taken around atezolizumab (anti-PD-L1) treatment. This chain uses TRBV4-1 with TRBJ2-4, with no clear D. The sequence was obtained from a man between 60 and 75 years old with urothelial cancer. The CDR3 reads CASRLIALAKNIQYF. The CDR3 DNA follows: TGCGCCAGCAGGCTTATAGCCTTAGCCAAAAACATTCAGTACTTC.